This T cell receptor beta chain was profiled in a study of OX40 agonist ivuxolimab in advanced cancers. The overall study: Three patients responded partially, comprising one with hepatocellular carcinoma and two with cutaneous melanoma.

V dropped 6 bases and J dropped 6 bases, with 14 bases sitting between them. The CDR3 extends over 13 amino acids. CDR1 and CDR2 from the germline V gene are MNHEY and SMNVEV (reference sequence). Libraries were prepared by immunoSEQ multiplex PCR; TCRdb keeps only in-frame clonotypes and omits some of them. The sample yields about 73,000 clones, more than 80% seen once. Sequenced material: CD4+ or CD8+ T cells sorted from blood, taken in a trial of the OX40 agonist ivuxolimab. This clonotype originated in an adult with an advanced solid tumor such as melanoma, head and neck, liver or kidney cancer. The genes are TRBV27 and TRBJ1-1; D is ambiguous. CDR3 coding DNA: TGTGCCAGCAGACTCTTCGGAACTGCTGAAGCTTTCTTT. Its protein is CASRLFGTAEAFF.